The 21 T cell receptor beta chains below come from one sample, sequenced in a study of long-term antiretroviral therapy in people with HIV. Researchers report immunoSEQ v3.0 was run at survey level. Assay used: immunoSEQ multiplex PCR; TCRdb lists only in-frame clones, some missing. Here the sample spans fewer than 30,000 clones, roughly 84% being singletons. The sequenced sample was unsorted PBMCs, obtained 2.7 to 2.9 years after starting antiretroviral therapy. These receptors came from a man aged 25-40 years with HIV.

The chain is built from TRBV9 and TRBJ2-3; D perhaps matches TRBD2 (5 bases). The CDR3 spans 15 residues. The germline V and J ends were trimmed by 0 bases and 6 bases, with 14 bases remaining between them. Germline V lookup: CDR1 SGDLS, CDR2 YYNGEE. The CDR3 loop is CASSVESGLSDTQYF. The CDR3 DNA is TGTGCCAGCAGCGTAGAAAGCGGCCTCTCGGATACGCAGTATTTT.

The J gene is TRBJ2-7, the V gene TRBV6-6, with TRBD2 as a possible D gene (5 bases). V was trimmed by 0 bases and J by 0 bases, leaving 9 bases between them. The CDR3 totals 15 residues. The V gene's germline CDR1 is MNHNY and CDR2 SVGAGI (reference sequence). The CDR3 protein is CASSYSRASSYEQYF. CDR3 DNA sequence: TGTGCCAGCAGTTACTCGAGGGCTAGCTCCTACGAGCAGTACTTC.

This chain uses TRBV27 with TRBJ2-7; no clear D gene. Germline lookup yields CDR1 MNHEY and CDR2 SMNVEV (reference sequence). Trimming left V 3 bases short and J 0 bases short, with 3 bases between. The CDR3 runs 12 residues. In DNA, the CDR3 is TGTGCCAGCAGTTTCGACTCCTACGAGCAGTACTTC. It translates to CASSFDSYEQYF.

This chain connects TRBV18 to TRBJ1-1; TRBD1 might be the D (6 bases). CDR3 length: 15 residues. V dropped 6 bases and J dropped 1 base, with 15 bases sitting between them. CDR1 is KGHSH and CDR2 is LQKENI in the germline V gene. DNA for the CDR3: TGTGCCAGCTCGCCCCCACAGGGATCGAACACTGAAGCTTTCTTT. It specifies CASSPPQGSNTEAFF.

The rearrangement joins TRBV6-1 to TRBJ1-1, with D perhaps TRBD1 (5 bases). V was shortened by 6 bases and J by 4 bases, with 9 bases between the two germline ends. There are 12 residues in the CDR3. CDR1 is MNHNS and CDR2 is SASEGT in the germline V gene. Written as DNA, the CDR3 is TGTGCCAGCAGGATTGACAGCACTGAAGCTTTCTTT. Its protein is CASRIDSTEAFF.

This chain uses TRBV11-1 with TRBJ2-3; TRBD2 might be the D (6 bases). CDR1 and CDR2 from the germline V gene are SGHAT and FQDESV (reference sequence). V was shortened by 3 bases and J by 1 base, with 14 bases between the two germline ends. This CDR3 has 16 residues. The CDR3 loop is CASSFARGSRTDTQYF. The CDR3 coding sequence is TGTGCCAGCAGCTTTGCGCGGGGAAGCCGCACAGATACGCAGTATTTT.

The genes are TRBV10-3 and TRBJ2-7; TRBD2 matches 13 bases. After removal of 2 bases from V and 6 bases from J, the junction contained 13 bases not matched to a gene. Germline values: CDR1 ENHRY, CDR2 SYGVKD. The CDR3 runs 18 residues. In nucleotides, the CDR3 is TGTGCCATCAGTGAGAAACTAGGGGGACTAGCGGGATACAGCGAGCAGTACTTC. It encodes CAISEKLGGLAGYSEQYF.

This clone was observed a handful of times. This chain uses TRBV7-9 with TRBJ1-6, with D possibly being TRBD1 (5 bases). The V and J ends lost 5 bases and 8 bases respectively, with 16 bases between them. The CDR3 has 15 residues. Germline CDR1 and CDR2: SEHNR and FQNEAQ (reference sequence). In DNA form, the CDR3 reads TGTGCCAGCAGCCAGACAAGGGGTGGAGATTCACCCCTCCACTTT. Translating gives CASSQTRGGDSPLHF.

CDR3 amino acids: CASSSTLLRGGRETQYF. The DNA of the CDR3 is TGTGCCAGTAGTAGCACCCTCCTCAGGGGAGGGAGGGAGACCCAGTACTTC. The chain is built from TRBV19 and TRBJ2-5; tentatively, D is TRBD2 (7 bases). CDR1 and CDR2 (germline): LNHDA, SQIVND (reference sequence). Trimming shortened V by 4 bases and J by 5 bases, and 23 bases separated the two germline ends. The CDR3 length is 17 residues.

This sequence joins TRBV9 and TRBJ1-6, with 8 bases identical to TRBD1. V dropped 4 bases and J dropped 9; count of bases not matched to a gene: 9. Germline CDR1 SGDLS, CDR2 YYNGEE. This CDR3 contains 15 residues. The CDR3 region has the DNA TGTGCCAGCAGCCCCGTGACAGGGGTGGGTTCACCCCTCCACTTT. It is translated as CASSPVTGVGSPLHF. Full variable domain (rest looked up from reference TRBV9 and TRBJ1-6): DSGVTQTPKHLITATGQRVTLRCSPRSGDLSVYWYQQSLDQGLQFLIQYYNGEERAKGNILERFSAQQFPDLHSELNLSSLELGDSALYFCASSPVTGVGSPLHFGNGTRLTVT.

This clone was counted between two and nine times. J is TRBJ1-5 and V is TRBV15; D is undetermined. Germline V gene lookup returns CDR1 LNHNV and CDR2 YYDKDF (reference sequence). The V gene lost 0 bases and the J gene lost 1 base, with 7 bases spanning the gap. The CDR3 is 15 residues long. The CDR3 spells CATSRELDSNQPQHF. Written as DNA, the CDR3 is TGTGCCACCAGCAGAGAACTGGACAGCAATCAGCCCCAGCATTTT.

This clone was found a few times. The chain joins TRBV7-2 to TRBJ2-2; D is undetermined. CDR1 and CDR2 from the germline V gene are SGHTA and FQGNSA. CDR3 size: 11 residues. V dropped 5 bases and J dropped 7 bases, with 5 bases sitting between them. The DNA for the CDR3 is TGTGCCAGCAGCCCCGTCGGGGAGCTGTTTTTT. Its translation is CASSPVGELFF.

V usage is TRBV5-4 and J usage is TRBJ2-3; TRBD2 matches at 7 bases. The V and J ends lost 0 bases and 1 base, in that order; junction bases with no gene match: 5. This CDR3 is built from 16 residues. Per the germline V gene, CDR1 is SGHNT and CDR2 is YYREEE (reference sequence). For the CDR3, the DNA is TGTGCCAGCAGCTTGGATAGCGGGCACCGCACAGATACGCAGTATTTT. Translating gives CASSLDSGHRTDTQYF.

The J gene is TRBJ1-2, the V gene TRBV13; 9 positions match TRBD1. The V and J ends lost 5 bases and 12 bases, in that order; junction bases with no gene match: 7. The CDR3 consists of 12 residues. CDR1 and CDR2 from the germline V gene are PRHDT and FYEKMQ (reference sequence). The CDR3 protein is CASSRRQGDDTF. The CDR3 DNA follows: TGTGCCAGCAGCCGAAGACAGGGGGATGACACCTTC.

The chain carries TRBV9 and TRBJ2-6; no clear D. Germline CDR1 and CDR2: SGDLS and YYNGEE. Trimming left V 0 bases short and J 6 bases short, with 10 bases between. The CDR3 is 15 residues long. The CDR3 bases are TGTGCCAGCAGCGTAGGGAACACTGCGGCCAACGTCCTGACTTTC. Its translation is CASSVGNTAANVLTF.

This clone was observed a handful of times. This chain joins TRBV15 and TRBJ2-2; D gene unclear. V shed 3 bases and J shed 6 bases, with 5 bases lying between them. Germline CDR1 LNHNV, CDR2 YYDKDF (reference sequence). The CDR3 length is 12 residues. The CDR3 coding sequence is TGTGCCACCAGCAGGGTGGCCGGGGAGCTGTTTTTT. Amino acids: CATSRVAGELFF.

This chain joins TRBV4-1 and TRBJ1-1; unclear D gene. V dropped 0 bases and J dropped 1 base, with 9 bases sitting between them. Germline CDR1 MGHRA, CDR2 YSYEKL. The CDR3 totals 15 residues. The CDR3 sequence: CASSQDRAKNTEAFF. The CDR3 coding sequence is TGCGCCAGCAGCCAAGATCGGGCGAAGAACACTGAAGCTTTCTTT.

This clone was recorded a few times. The V and J genes are TRBV19 and TRBJ1-5; a possible D gene is TRBD1 (6 bases). The CDR3 loop spans 14 amino acids. V was pared by 4 bases and J by 7 bases, with 14 bases between. In germline, CDR1 is LNHDA, CDR2 SQIVND (reference sequence). The CDR3 region has the DNA TGTGCCAGTAGTACAGGGGTTGTTTACCAGCCCCAGCATTTT. It specifies CASSTGVVYQPQHF.

The gene calls are TRBV4-1 and TRBJ1-4; D is unclear. The CDR3 sequence is 15 residues long. Germline V gene sequence: CDR1 MGHRA, CDR2 YSYEKL. V was pared by 0 bases and J by 6 bases, with 11 bases between. CDR3 sequence: CASSQETERHEKLFF. In DNA, the CDR3 is TGCGCCAGCAGCCAAGAGACGGAACGACATGAAAAACTGTTTTTT.

This rearrangement joins TRBV7-9 to TRBJ2-5, with 10 bases aligning to TRBD2. This CDR3 region has 16 residues. Germline CDR1 SEHNR, CDR2 FQNEAQ (reference sequence). V was clipped by 4 bases and J by 2 bases; unmatched bases: 7. The CDR3 spells CASSSLLAGQQETQYF. The CDR3 nucleotides read TGTGCCAGCAGCTCATTACTAGCGGGGCAACAAGAGACCCAGTACTTC.

This clone was observed once. The gene calls are TRBV7-2 and TRBJ1-5; no clear D. V was pared by 8 bases and J by 0 bases, with 14 bases between. The CDR3 loop spans 15 amino acids. Germline loops: CDR1 SGHTA, CDR2 FQGNSA. The CDR3 region has the DNA TGTGCCAGCTCGAGCCACGGAAATAGCAATCAGCCCCAGCATTTT. Its protein is CASSSHGNSNQPQHF. Combining the CDR3 with reference TRBV7-2 and TRBJ1-5 gives the whole variable domain GAGVSQSPSNKVTEKGKDVELRCDPISGHTALYWYRQSLGQGLEFLIYFQGNSAPDKSGLPSDRFSAERTGGSVSTLTIQRTQQEDSAVYLCASSSHGNSNQPQHFGDGTRLSIL.